Below, 14 T cell receptor beta chains from the same sample are listed, as sequenced in a study of CD4 T cells in relation to SARS-CoV-2 and coronaviruses. Libraries were prepared by immunoSEQ multiplex PCR; TCRdb keeps only in-frame clonotypes and omits some of them. Of about 26,000 clones listed, around 73% are singletons. Before the COVID-19 pandemic, during about 2010-2018, CD4+ T cells were taken from unexposed donors. Isolation of CD4+ T cells took place after less than 13 days in culture. These receptors' antigens are unknown. The sequenced material came from CD4+ T cells from PBMCs, cultured in vitro. All receptors come from a human donor in good health.

V usage is TRBV29-1 and J usage is TRBJ1-4; 11 bases fit TRBD1. Germline loops: CDR1 SQVTM, CDR2 ANQGSEA. The V segment lost 7 bases and the J segment 7 bases; nucleotides outside the gene matches: 5. The CDR3 contains 13 residues. CDR3: CSAGDRGIEKLFF. The CDR3 bases are TGCAGCGCCGGGGACAGGGGGATTGAAAAACTGTTTTTT.

The rearrangement links TRBV30 to TRBJ2-5; 10 nucleotides align to TRBD2. Germline V gives CDR1 GTSNPN, CDR2 SVGIG (reference sequence). Trimming removed 0 bases from V and 3 bases from J; junction bases left unmatched: 4. The length of the CDR3 is 15 residues. CDR3 loop: CAWSVGTSGKETQYF. The CDR3 bases are TGTGCCTGGAGTGTAGGTACTAGCGGGAAAGAGACCCAGTACTTC.

The J gene is TRBJ2-5, the V gene TRBV6-5; a possible D gene is TRBD1 (6 bases). The CDR3 sequence is 12 residues long. Germline lookup yields CDR1 MNHEY and CDR2 SVGAGI. With 6 bases removed from V and 5 bases from J, the gap between germline ends came to 10 bases. The CDR3 here is CASSARGETQYF. The CDR3 DNA is TGTGCCAGCAGCGCGAGGGGGGAGACCCAGTACTTC.

The chain links TRBV6-5 to TRBJ1-1; TRBD1 might be the D (5 bases). Germline values: CDR1 MNHEY, CDR2 SVGAGI. V was cut by 6 bases and J by 1 base, with 9 bases left in between. CDR3 length equals 13 residues. In nucleotides, the CDR3 is TGTGCCAGCAGGACGGGGGGGAACACTGAAGCTTTCTTT. Translation: CASRTGGNTEAFF.

This rearrangement joins TRBV7-2 to TRBJ1-1; 9 nucleotides line up with TRBD1. Per the germline V gene, CDR1 is SGHTA and CDR2 is FQGNSA. With V trimmed by 5 bases and J by 10 bases, 17 bases remained unmatched. CDR3 size: 16 residues. In DNA form, the CDR3 reads TGTGCCAGCAGCCCCCCGGGGACAGGGCCCGGAAGGGGAGCTTTCTTT. Amino acid sequence: CASSPPGTGPGRGAFF.

CDR3 sequence reads: CASSPTGSNTGELFF. CDR3 nucleotides: TGTGCCAGCTCACCGACAGGCTCGAACACCGGGGAGCTGTTTTTT. The chain has TRBV18 and TRBJ2-2; a possible D gene is TRBD1 (6 bases). Between the trimmed V and J ends, which lost 3 bases and 0 bases, there was a span of 8 bases. The germline V gene has CDR1 KGHSH and CDR2 LQKENI. The CDR3 loop spans 15 amino acids.

V usage is TRBV10-2 and J usage is TRBJ1-1; no reliable D call. This CDR3 has 14 residues. CDR1 is WSHSY, CDR2 SAAADI, per germline. Trimming removed 3 bases at V and 1 base at J, with 9 bases between. CDR3 DNA sequence: TGCGCCAGCAGTGAACACAGCTCGAACACTGAAGCTTTCTTT. Protein: CASSEHSSNTEAFF.

The genes are TRBV6-5 and TRBJ2-3; D is unresolved. Trimming took off 4 bases at V and 5 bases at J, with 13 bases between the two ends. The V gene's germline CDR1 is MNHEY and CDR2 SVGAGI. CDR3 length equals 14 residues. The CDR3 sequence: CASSSRKDGDTQYF. The CDR3 bases are TGTGCCAGCAGTTCCCGGAAGGACGGAGATACGCAGTATTTT.

The chain is built from TRBV2 and TRBJ1-2, with a weak D call TRBD1 (5 bases). The CDR3 is 16 residues long. Germline V gene sequence: CDR1 SNHLY, CDR2 FYNNEI. The germline V and J ends were trimmed by 3 bases and 2 bases, with 16 bases remaining between them. The CDR3 DNA reads TGTGCCAGCAGTGAGAGGGGATCATCCCTCAACTATGGCTACACCTTC. Its translation: CASSERGSSLNYGYTF.

The rearrangement joins TRBV7-9 to TRBJ1-1; unclear D gene. CDR1 is SEHNR and CDR2 is FQNEAQ in the germline V gene (reference sequence). The CDR3 loop spans 13 amino acids. The ends were cut back, 1 base at V and 3 bases at J, with 6 bases in the middle. The CDR3 sequence: CASSLEGHTEAFF. The CDR3 coding sequence is TGTGCCAGCAGCTTAGAAGGGCACACTGAAGCTTTCTTT.

This clone was seen more than once but under ten times. The V call is TRBV6-5, the J call TRBJ1-1, with D perhaps TRBD1 (5 bases). Germline lookup yields CDR1 MNHEY and CDR2 SVGAGI. CDR3 size: 13 residues. Between the trimmed V and J ends, which lost 2 bases and 4 bases, there was a span of 8 bases. The CDR3 DNA sequence: TGTGCCAGCAGTTACAACGGGGGCACTGAAGCTTTCTTT. Translating gives CASSYNGGTEAFF.

This chain joins TRBV5-4 and TRBJ2-7; D is perhaps TRBD2 (6 bases). CDR1 and CDR2 (germline): SGHNT, YYREEE (reference sequence). V dropped 4 bases and J dropped 5 bases, with 16 bases sitting between them. The CDR3 is 14 residues long. The CDR3 nucleotides read TGTGCCAGCAGCACCAACGTGGGAGGAAACGAGCAGTACTTC. Translation gives CASSTNVGGNEQYF.

The V call is TRBV29-1, the J call TRBJ1-1, with D perhaps matching TRBD1 (6 bases). V lost 6 bases to trimming and J lost 0 bases, with 11 bases between them. CDR1 is SQVTM, CDR2 ANQGSEA, per germline. The CDR3 sequence is 13 residues long. CDR3 sequence reads: CSVDYRVNTEAFF. The CDR3 DNA sequence: TGCAGCGTGGATTACAGGGTGAACACTGAAGCTTTCTTT.

V gene TRBV12-3 or TRBV12-4 combines with J gene TRBJ2-3; D gene unclear. The CDR3 spans 12 residues. Trimming removed 6 bases from V and 4 bases from J, with 8 bases in between. The CDR3 DNA sequence: TGTGCCAGCAGGGCCGGGTCAGATACGCAGTATTTT. This sequence encodes CASRAGSDTQYF.